This T cell receptor (beta chain) originates from a study of cytomegalovirus exposure and HLA in healthy donors. The CDR3 is 16 amino acids. CDR1 MNHNY and CDR2 SVGAGI come from the germline V gene (reference sequence). With 6 bases removed from V and 0 bases from J, the gap between germline ends came to 15 bases. This clone turned up a few times. 13 Jbeta primers and 60 Vbeta primers were used for the PCR. Sequenced by immunoSEQ multiplex PCR; TCRdb stores in-frame clones only, minus some. The repertoire includes approximately 130,000 clones, 70% to 80% of them detected once, and around 1.2% sits in the top ten.

The sequence derives from a man in his fifties or sixties in good health and CMV-seronegative. Sequencing was carried out using PBMCs. V and J are TRBV6-6 and TRBJ1-5; tentative D call: TRBD1 (5 bases). The DNA for the CDR3 is TGTGCCAGCAGCCGGTCGCGGGGGACTAGCAATCAGCCCCAGCATTTT. Translation: CASSRSRGTSNQPQHF.